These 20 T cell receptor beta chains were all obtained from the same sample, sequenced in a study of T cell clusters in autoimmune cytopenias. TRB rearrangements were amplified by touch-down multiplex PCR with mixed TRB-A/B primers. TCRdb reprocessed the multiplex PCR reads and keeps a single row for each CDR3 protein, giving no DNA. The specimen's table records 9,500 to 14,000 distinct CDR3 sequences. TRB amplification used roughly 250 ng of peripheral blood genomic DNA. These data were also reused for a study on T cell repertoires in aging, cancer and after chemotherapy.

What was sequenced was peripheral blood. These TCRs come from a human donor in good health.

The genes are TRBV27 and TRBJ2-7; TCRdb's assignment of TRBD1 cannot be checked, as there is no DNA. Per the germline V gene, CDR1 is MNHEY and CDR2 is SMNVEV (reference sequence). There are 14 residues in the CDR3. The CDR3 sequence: CASSFAGARNEQYF.

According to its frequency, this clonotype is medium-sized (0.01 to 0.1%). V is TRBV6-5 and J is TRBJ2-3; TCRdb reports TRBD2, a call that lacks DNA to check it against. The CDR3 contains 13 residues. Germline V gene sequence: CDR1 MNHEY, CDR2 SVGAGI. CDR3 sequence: CASRSSVTDTQYF.

This CDR3 reads CASSSGQGDTGELFF. The chain joins TRBV7-9 to TRBJ2-2; TCRdb designates TRBD1, a call that cannot be tested without DNA. The V gene's germline CDR1 is SEHNR and CDR2 FQNEAQ (reference sequence). The CDR3 has 15 residues.

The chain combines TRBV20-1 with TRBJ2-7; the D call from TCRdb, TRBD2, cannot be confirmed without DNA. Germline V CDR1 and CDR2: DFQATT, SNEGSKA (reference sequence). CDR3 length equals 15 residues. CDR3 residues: CSASGTSGKMAEQYF.

CDR3 residues: CASSTRGLKNTEAFF. This chain links TRBV5-6 with TRBJ1-1. In germline, CDR1 is SGHDT, CDR2 YYEEEE. This CDR3 contains 15 residues. The full variable domain, with the rest looked up from reference TRBV5-6 and TRBJ1-1, is DAGVTQSPTHLIKTRGQQVTLRCSPKSGHDTVSWYQQALGQGPQFIFQYYEEEERQRGNFPDRFSGHQFPNYSSELNVNALLLGDSALYLCASSTRGLKNTEAFFGQGTRLTVV.

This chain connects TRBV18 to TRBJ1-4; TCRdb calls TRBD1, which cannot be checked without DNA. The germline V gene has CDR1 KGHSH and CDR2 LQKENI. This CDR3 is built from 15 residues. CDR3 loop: CASSLGQGSGEKLFF.

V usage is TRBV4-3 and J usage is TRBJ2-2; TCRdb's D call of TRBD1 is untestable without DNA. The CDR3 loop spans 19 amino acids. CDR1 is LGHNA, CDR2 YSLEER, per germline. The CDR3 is CASSQDVASWGIVGGELFF.

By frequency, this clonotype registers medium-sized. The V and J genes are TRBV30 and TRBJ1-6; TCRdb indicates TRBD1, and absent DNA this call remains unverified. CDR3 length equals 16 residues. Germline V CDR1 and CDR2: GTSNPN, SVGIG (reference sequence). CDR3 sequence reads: CAWSRGTGWINSPLHF.

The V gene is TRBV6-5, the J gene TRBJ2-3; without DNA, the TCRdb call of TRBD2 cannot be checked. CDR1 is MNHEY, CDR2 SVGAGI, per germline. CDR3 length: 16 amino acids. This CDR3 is CASSRNLAGGQNTQYF.

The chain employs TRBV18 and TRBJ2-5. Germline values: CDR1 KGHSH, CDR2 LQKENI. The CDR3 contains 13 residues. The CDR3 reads CASSEQAWETQYF.

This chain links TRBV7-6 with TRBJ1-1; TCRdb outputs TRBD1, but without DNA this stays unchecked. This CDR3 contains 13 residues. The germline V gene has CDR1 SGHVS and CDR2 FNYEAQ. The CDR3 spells CASSLAQGTEAFF.

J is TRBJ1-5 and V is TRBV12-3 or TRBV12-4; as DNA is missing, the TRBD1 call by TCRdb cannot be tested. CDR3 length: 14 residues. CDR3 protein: CASRRGQENQPQHF.

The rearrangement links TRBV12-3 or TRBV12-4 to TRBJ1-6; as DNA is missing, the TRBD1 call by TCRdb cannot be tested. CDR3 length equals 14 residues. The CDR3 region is CASSQTGPNSPLHF.

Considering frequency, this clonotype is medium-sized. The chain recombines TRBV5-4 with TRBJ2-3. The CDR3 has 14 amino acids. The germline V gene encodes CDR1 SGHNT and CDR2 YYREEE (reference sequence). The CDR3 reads CASSSPSGTDTQYF.

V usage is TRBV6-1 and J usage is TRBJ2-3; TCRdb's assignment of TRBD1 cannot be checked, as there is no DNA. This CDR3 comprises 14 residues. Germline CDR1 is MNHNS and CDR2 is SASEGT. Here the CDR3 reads CASSGTGGTDTQYF.

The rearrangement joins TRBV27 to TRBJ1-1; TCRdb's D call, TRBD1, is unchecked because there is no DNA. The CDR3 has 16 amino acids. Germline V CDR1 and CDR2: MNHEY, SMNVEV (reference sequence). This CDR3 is CATSVRISGQGTEAFF.

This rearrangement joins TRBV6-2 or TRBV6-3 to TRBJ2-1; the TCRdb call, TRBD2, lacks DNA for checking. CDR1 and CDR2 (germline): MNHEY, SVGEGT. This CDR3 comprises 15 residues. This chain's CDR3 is CASVEVGGRAFEQFF.

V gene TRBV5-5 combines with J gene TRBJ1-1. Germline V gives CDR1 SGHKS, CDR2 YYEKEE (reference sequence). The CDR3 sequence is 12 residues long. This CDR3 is CASSLTTTEAFF.

CDR3 loop: CASSSDRGDEQYF. The chain combines TRBV5-1 with TRBJ2-7; TCRdb reports TRBD2, a call that lacks DNA to check it against. Germline CDR1 SGHRS, CDR2 YFSETQ. The CDR3 has 13 amino acids. The variable domain in full, completed from reference TRBV5-1 and TRBJ2-7, reads KAGVTQTPRYLIKTRGQQVTLSCSPISGHRSVSWYQQTPGQGLQFLFEYFSETQRNKGNFPGRFSGRQFSNSRSEMNVSTLELGDSALYLCASSSDRGDEQYFGPGTRLTVT.

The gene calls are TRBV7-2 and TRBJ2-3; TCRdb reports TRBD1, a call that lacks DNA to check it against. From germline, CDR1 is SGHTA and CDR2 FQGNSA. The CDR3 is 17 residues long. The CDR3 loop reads CASSSRRGGAFPFTQYF.